A selection of T cell receptor beta chains follows, all from one sample in a study of blood T cell repertoires in COVID-19. Generated by immunoSEQ multiplex PCR, the TCRdb table keeps only in-frame clones and is missing some. The profile shows 61,000 or so clones, around 90% of them singletons. Sequenced input: peripheral blood. These receptors all stem from a woman of 80 years or more with active COVID-19. The CDR3 runs from the conserved cysteine through the conserved F or W. The D gene is left open where the match is weak. Only some rows state a clone size, as once, few, many or a class for expanded clones.

clone size,V gene,D gene,J gene,CDR3 protein,CDR3 DNA
-,TRBV18,-,TRBJ1-1,CASSPSRPRYMNTEAFF,TGTGCCAGCTCACCTTCGAGGCCAAGATATATGAACACTGAAGCTTTCTTT
-,TRBV30,-,TRBJ1-4,CAWTHGGTNEKLFF,TGTGCCTGGACCCATGGGGGGACTAATGAAAAACTGTTTTTT
-,TRBV4-2,TRBD1,TRBJ2-5,CASSPLYRGRKETQYF,TGTGCCAGCAGCCCCCTTTACAGGGGGCGAAAAGAGACCCAGTACTTC
-,TRBV25-1,-,TRBJ2-1,CASSEEDSVYNEQFF,TGTGCCAGCAGTGAAGAGGACTCCGTCTACAATGAGCAGTTCTTC
-,TRBV4-3,-,TRBJ2-5,CASSQVEAPQETQYF,TGCGCCAGCAGCCAAGTGGAGGCTCCCCAAGAGACCCAGTACTTC
-,TRBV28,-,TRBJ1-2,CASSLKFRDGYTF,TGTGCCAGCAGTTTAAAGTTTCGGGATGGCTACACCTTC
-,TRBV18,TRBD1,TRBJ2-5,CASSPGQQETQYF,TGTGCCAGCTCACCGGGACAGCAAGAGACCCAGTACTTC
-,TRBV29-1,-,TRBJ2-3,CSARTSGVSTDTQYF,TGCAGCGCCCGGACGTCGGGGGTTAGCACAGATACGCAGTATTTT
-,TRBV5-1,TRBD2,TRBJ2-7,CASSFALTSGDSYEQYF,TGCGCCAGCAGCTTTGCCCTTACTAGCGGGGACTCCTACGAGCAGTACTTC
-,TRBV9,TRBD2,TRBJ2-1,CASSVGLAGDNEQFF,TGTGCCAGCAGCGTAGGGCTAGCGGGGGACAATGAGCAGTTCTTC
-,TRBV28,TRBD2,TRBJ2-3,CASSLGLAGLNTQYF,TGTGCCAGCAGTTTAGGGCTAGCGGGGCTAAATACGCAGTATTTT
-,TRBV6-6,-,TRBJ1-4,CASSYPGNEKLFF,TGTGCCAGCAGTTACCCCGGTAATGAAAAACTGTTTTTT
-,TRBV18,TRBD1,TRBJ1-1,CASSPQGTGVYTEAFF,TGTGCCAGCTCACCACAGGGGACAGGGGTATACACTGAAGCTTTCTTT
-,TRBV5-1,TRBD1,TRBJ2-1,CASSPGQGQYTEQFF,TGCGCCAGCAGCCCCGGACAGGGGCAGTACACTGAGCAGTTCTTC
-,TRBV11-2,-,TRBJ2-1,CASSGLTYNEQFF,TGTGCCAGCAGCGGGCTCACTTACAATGAGCAGTTCTTC
-,TRBV11-2,-,TRBJ1-1,CASSLERVGDTEAFF,TGTGCCAGCAGCTTAGAGCGGGTCGGGGACACTGAAGCTTTCTTT
-,TRBV29-1,-,TRBJ2-7,CSVVGGPNEQYF,TGCAGCGTTGTGGGCGGGCCAAACGAGCAGTACTTC
-,TRBV7-8,-,TRBJ2-4,CASSSLGGQGSKNIQYF,TGTGCCAGCAGCTCGTTAGGTGGGCAGGGATCCAAAAACATTCAGTACTTC
-,TRBV6-6,-,TRBJ2-7,CASSYSGQFGYF,TGTGCCAGCAGTTACTCGGGGCAATTTGGGTACTTC
-,TRBV7-2,TRBD2,TRBJ2-7,CASTRGLGSSEQYF,TGTGCCAGCACCCGGGGACTAGGCTCAAGCGAGCAGTACTTC
once,TRBV4-1,-,TRBJ2-1,CASSQVGRNEQFF,TGCGCCAGCAGCCAAGTTGGGCGCAATGAGCAGTTCTTC
-,TRBV5-1,-,TRBJ1-1,CASSQNPGGNTEAFF,TGCGCCAGCAGCCAAAACCCCGGGGGGAACACTGAAGCTTTCTTT
-,TRBV4-1,-,TRBJ2-1,CASSLAPSSYNEQFF,TGCGCCAGCAGCCTGGCACCAAGCTCCTACAATGAGCAGTTCTTC
-,TRBV27,TRBD2,TRBJ2-3,CASSRGGAHTDTQYF,TGTGCCAGCAGCCGCGGGGGGGCTCATACAGATACGCAGTATTTT
-,TRBV6-5,TRBD1,TRBJ2-5,CASKRDSTKETQYF,TGTGCCAGCAAACGGGACAGCACTAAAGAGACCCAGTACTTC
-,TRBV28,-,TRBJ1-3,CASRWLQGKNTIYF,TGTGCCAGCCGCTGGCTACAGGGAAAAAACACCATATATTTT
-,TRBV6-2/TRBV6-3,-,TRBJ1-1,CASSYAARGKNEAFF,TGTGCCAGCAGTTACGCCGCTCGGGGGAAAAATGAAGCTTTCTTT
once,TRBV7-3,-,TRBJ2-1,CASSRLSNNEQFF,TGTGCCAGCAGCCGACTTAGCAACAATGAGCAGTTCTTC
-,TRBV5-1,TRBD1,TRBJ2-3,CASSLDPVGQDGTDTQYF,TGCGCCAGCAGCTTGGATCCGGTGGGACAGGATGGCACAGATACGCAGTATTTT
-,TRBV11-2,-,TRBJ2-7,CASSPVITAWGHEQYF,TGTGCCAGCAGCCCCGTGATTACAGCCTGGGGGCACGAGCAGTACTTC
-,TRBV6-6,TRBD1,TRBJ1-6,CASSYTRGNNSPLHF,TGTGCCAGCAGTTACACCAGGGGGAATAATTCACCCCTCCACTTT
-,TRBV6-1,-,TRBJ2-2,CASSDLGAAGELFF,TGTGCCAGCAGTGACCTAGGAGCAGCCGGGGAGCTGTTTTTT
-,TRBV29-1,TRBD1,TRBJ1-1,CRPGQPNTEAFF,TGCAGACCGGGACAGCCGAACACTGAAGCTTTCTTT
-,TRBV2,TRBD2,TRBJ2-1,CASRSGTSQATEQFF,TGTGCCAGCAGATCAGGGACTAGTCAAGCGACTGAGCAGTTCTTC
-,TRBV5-1,-,TRBJ2-2,CASSLDPRPAGELFF,TGCGCCAGCAGCTTGGACCCTCGCCCAGCCGGGGAGCTGTTTTTT
-,TRBV7-3,TRBD2,TRBJ2-3,CASSSTSGGATDTQYF,TGTGCCAGCAGCTCTACTAGCGGGGGAGCCACAGATACGCAGTATTTT
-,TRBV7-8,TRBD2,TRBJ2-3,CASSFGGKSDTQYF,TGTGCCAGCAGCTTCGGGGGGAAGTCAGATACGCAGTATTTT
-,TRBV18,TRBD1,TRBJ1-1,CASSPRTGAGAEAFF,TGTGCCAGCTCCCCTAGGACAGGGGCAGGCGCTGAAGCTTTCTTT